The 32 T cell receptor beta chains in this list originate from one sample, sequenced in a study of memory CD4+ T cells and cytomegalovirus serostatus. Assay used: immunoSEQ multiplex PCR; TCRdb lists only in-frame clones, some missing. The sample includes tens of thousands of clones, around 80% seen only once; the top ten take over 0.65%. The sort gate was single viable CD3+CD4+CD8-CD45RO+ cells for memory CD4+ T cells. Sequencing was carried out using memory CD4+ T cells from blood. Receptors originate from an adult in good health and CMV-seronegative.

The chain is built from TRBV6-6 and TRBJ2-7; 9 nucleotides match TRBD1. The germline V gene has CDR1 MNHNY and CDR2 SVGAGI (reference sequence). The CDR3 totals 16 residues. V lost 7 bases and J lost 7; bases outside the gene matches: 17. The CDR3 loop is CASKKAVDRGAEEQYF. CDR3 nucleotides: TGTGCCAGCAAGAAAGCCGTGGACAGGGGAGCCGAAGAGCAGTACTTC.

The V gene is TRBV19, the J gene TRBJ1-4; 7 nucleotides line up with TRBD1. V lost 10 bases and J lost 11; bases outside the gene matches: 13. Germline V gene lookup returns CDR1 LNHDA and CDR2 SQIVND (reference sequence). This CDR3 is built from 13 residues. The CDR3 sequence: CATMTGQAPKLFF. The CDR3 DNA reads as TGTGCCACCATGACCGGACAGGCCCCGAAACTGTTTTTT.

The chain employs TRBV25-1 and TRBJ1-1, with TRBD1 identical over 7 bases. CDR1 is MGHDK and CDR2 is SYGVNS in the germline V gene. The CDR3 has 14 amino acids. After removal of 1 base from V and 8 bases from J, the junction contained 7 bases not matched to a gene. CDR3 nucleotide sequence: TGTGCCAGCAGTGAATTTGACAGGGCGGACGAAGCTTTCTTT. Translating gives CASSEFDRADEAFF.

This sequence joins TRBV7-6 and TRBJ1-1, with TRBD1 as a possible D gene (5 bases). Trimming removed 2 bases at V and 1 base at J, with 11 bases between. This CDR3 is built from 15 residues. Germline V gene sequence: CDR1 SGHVS, CDR2 FNYEAQ. The CDR3 region is CASSLWVGGNTEAFF. The CDR3 DNA follows: TGTGCCAGCAGCTTATGGGTGGGGGGGAACACTGAAGCTTTCTTT.

Regarding this clone: The junction departs from the called germline gene at one end, perhaps through a read error. The chain joins TRBV29-1 to TRBJ2-5; D possibly matches TRBD1 or TRBD2 (5 bases each). CDR3 size: 14 residues. CDR1 and CDR2 (germline): SQVTM, ANQGSEA. The CDR3 here is CSVEARDLQGTQYF. As DNA, the CDR3 is TGCAGCGTTGAAGCCCGGGACCTCCAAGGGACCCAGTACTTC.

This chain links TRBV2 with TRBJ2-7; D possibly corresponds to TRBD2 (6 bases). This CDR3 is 15 amino acids long. V dropped 1 base and J dropped 2 bases, with 12 bases sitting between them. Per the germline V gene, CDR1 is SNHLY and CDR2 is FYNNEI. The CDR3 here is CASSEVVLAPYEQYF. For the CDR3, the DNA is TGTGCCAGCAGTGAAGTGGTACTAGCCCCCTACGAGCAGTACTTC.

This chain joins TRBV9 and TRBJ1-2, with D perhaps TRBD1 (5 bases). The CDR3 sequence is 15 residues long. The V end was cut by 0 bases, the J end by 3 bases, with 12 bases between. Germline CDR1 reads SGDLS; CDR2 reads YYNGEE. CDR3 sequence: CASSVVKGGDYGYTF. The CDR3 DNA reads TGTGCCAGCAGCGTAGTCAAGGGAGGGGACTATGGCTACACCTTC. The full variable domain, with the rest looked up from reference TRBV9 and TRBJ1-2, is DSGVTQTPKHLITATGQRVTLRCSPRSGDLSVYWYQQSLDQGLQFLIQYYNGEERAKGNILERFSAQQFPDLHSELNLSSLELGDSALYFCASSVVKGGDYGYTFGSGTRLTVV.

The chain links TRBV19 to TRBJ1-1; unclear D gene. CDR1 and CDR2 (germline): LNHDA, SQIVND (reference sequence). Trimming shortened V by 8 bases and J by 0 bases, and 10 bases separated the two germline ends. The CDR3 covers 13 residues. CDR3 loop: CASGRTMNTEAFF. The CDR3 DNA reads as TGTGCCAGTGGTCGTACTATGAACACTGAAGCTTTCTTT.

V gene TRBV19 combines with J gene TRBJ1-1, with 8 bases matching TRBD1. CDR1 and CDR2 (germline): LNHDA, SQIVND (reference sequence). The V gene end was trimmed by 6 bases and the J gene end by 7 bases; junction bases not matched to a gene: 10. The CDR3 loop spans 14 amino acids. In DNA, the CDR3 is TGTGCCAGTAGCAGGGGGCAGGAAGGGAGTGAAGCTTTCTTT. Its translation: CASSRGQEGSEAFF.

The V call is TRBV19, the J call TRBJ2-2, with 8 bases aligning to TRBD2. Germline CDR1 reads LNHDA; CDR2 reads SQIVND (reference sequence). V lost 11 bases, J lost 1 base, and 3 bases stayed unmatched. The CDR3 sequence is 13 residues long. CDR3: CACGTRNTGELFF. CDR3 nucleotides: TGTGCCTGCGGGACTAGGAACACCGGGGAGCTGTTTTTT.

This clone appeared a single time. This rearrangement joins TRBV7-6 to TRBJ2-7; the match to TRBD2 covers 12 bases. The germline V gene has CDR1 SGHVS and CDR2 FNYEAQ. The CDR3 spans 14 residues. Trimming removed 5 bases from V and 6 bases from J; junction bases left unmatched: 5. The CDR3: CASSRTSGGPEQYF. The CDR3 DNA reads TGTGCCAGCAGCCGAACTAGCGGGGGGCCCGAGCAGTACTTC. The variable domain in full, with the rest retrieved from reference TRBV7-6 and TRBJ2-7, is GAGVSQSPRYKVTKRGQDVALRCDPISGHVSLYWYRQALGQGPEFLTYFNYEAQQDKSGLPNDRFSAERPEGSISTLTIQRTEQRDSAMYRCASSRTSGGPEQYFGPGTRLTVT.

The V and J genes are TRBV7-9 and TRBJ2-5, with 13 bases fitting TRBD2. The V gene's germline CDR1 is SEHNR and CDR2 FQNEAQ (reference sequence). The length of the CDR3 is 13 residues. V gave up 4 bases and J gave up 9 bases; unmatched junction bases: 2. DNA for the CDR3: TGTGCCAGCAGCTCCACTAGCGGGGGGGCCCAGTACTTC. Protein product: CASSSTSGGAQYF.

The chain is built from TRBV7-2 and TRBJ2-7; D gene ambiguous. Trimming cost V 7 bases and J 8 bases, with 18 bases left between them. Germline V gene sequence: CDR1 SGHTA, CDR2 FQGNSA. This CDR3 is built from 13 residues. CDR3 nucleotide sequence: TGTGCCAGCACCGGAAGTTCTTGGGATCAGCAGTACTTC. Protein product: CASTGSSWDQQYF.

This clone is medium-sized (0.01 to 0.1%) within its sample. The chain carries TRBV18 and TRBJ1-2; D is unclear. Trimming took 6 bases from V and 4 from J, leaving 15 bases between them. Germline assignment: CDR1 KGHSH and CDR2 LQKENI. CDR3 length equals 14 residues. Here the CDR3 DNA reads TGTGCCAGCTCCCTCAATTCTCCAGCCTATGGCTACACCTTC. This sequence encodes CASSLNSPAYGYTF.

This rearrangement joins TRBV5-1 to TRBJ1-3, with D possibly TRBD1 on 6 matching bases. The CDR3 consists of 16 residues. V lost 0 bases and J 7 bases, leaving 17 bases between the germline ends. Germline values: CDR1 SGHRS, CDR2 YFSETQ. DNA for the CDR3: TGCGCCAGCAGCTTGGCTGGGACATTGTATAGGAACACCATATATTTT. Its translation: CASSLAGTLYRNTIYF. Based on the CDR3 plus reference TRBV5-1 and TRBJ1-3, the full variable domain is KAGVTQTPRYLIKTRGQQVTLSCSPISGHRSVSWYQQTPGQGLQFLFEYFSETQRNKGNFPGRFSGRQFSNSRSEMNVSTLELGDSALYLCASSLAGTLYRNTIYFGEGSWLTVV.

This chain uses TRBV5-6 with TRBJ2-5; D might be TRBD1 or TRBD2, each matching 7 bases. CDR1 and CDR2 from the germline V gene are SGHDT and YYEEEE. The CDR3 is 14 residues long. The V end lost 1 base, the J end lost 4 bases, and 11 bases lay between the germline ends. The CDR3 coding sequence is TGTGCCAGCAGCTTGACAGGGGAGGGAGAGACCCAGTACTTC. Encoded protein: CASSLTGEGETQYF.

This chain links TRBV10-3 with TRBJ2-5; 11 bases line up with TRBD2. The J segment lost 4 bases and the V segment lost 9 bases, leaving 4 bases of the junction unmatched. This CDR3 has 13 amino acids. In germline, CDR1 is ENHRY, CDR2 SYGVKD. CDR3 sequence reads: CAIGTSGSETQYF. The CDR3 bases are TGTGCCATAGGGACTAGCGGTTCAGAGACCCAGTACTTC.

The V call is TRBV10-3, the J call TRBJ2-3; 9 bases are shared with TRBD2. Germline CDR1 and CDR2: ENHRY and SYGVKD. The CDR3 contains 13 residues. The junction had 2 bases not matched to a gene; V was cut back by 7 bases and J by 3 bases. The CDR3 sequence is CAITSGETDTQYF. The DNA for the CDR3 is TGTGCCATCACTAGCGGGGAGACAGATACGCAGTATTTT.

The gene calls are TRBV27 and TRBJ1-1, with 7 bases that match TRBD1. Germline loops: CDR1 MNHEY, CDR2 SMNVEV (reference sequence). This CDR3 has 17 amino acids. V lost 2 bases to trimming and J lost 3 bases; unmatched junction nucleotides: 12. The CDR3 DNA is TGTGCCAGCAGTTTAAGGTCCGACAGGGTAGGAGACACTGAAGCTTTCTTT. The encoded protein is CASSLRSDRVGDTEAFF.

The rearrangement links TRBV11-2 to TRBJ2-7, with D perhaps matching TRBD1 (6 bases). Germline loops: CDR1 SGHAT, CDR2 FQNNGV. V lost 3 bases, J lost 3 bases, and 9 bases lay in between. The CDR3 covers 13 residues. The chain's CDR3 is CASSFNRDYEQYF. For the CDR3, the DNA is TGTGCCAGCAGCTTCAACAGGGACTACGAGCAGTACTTC.

The genes are TRBV5-1 and TRBJ2-6, with 9 bases lining up with TRBD2. The germline V gene encodes CDR1 SGHRS and CDR2 YFSETQ. The trim removed 4 bases at V and 0 bases at J, leaving 11 bases unmatched. The CDR3 is 19 residues long. The CDR3 DNA reads as TGCGCCAGCAGCGCGGGGTTAGCGGGGGACAACTCTGGGGCCAACGTCCTGACTTTC. It translates to CASSAGLAGDNSGANVLTF.

The chain carries TRBV6-5 and TRBJ1-3; D gene ambiguous. There are 13 residues in the CDR3. Trimming pared 6 bases from V and 4 bases from J, leaving 10 bases between. CDR1 is MNHEY and CDR2 is SVGAGI in the germline V gene. The CDR3 loop is CASRDHFGNTIYF. DNA for the CDR3: TGTGCCAGCAGGGACCATTTCGGAAACACCATATATTTT.

This clone has more than one count but fewer than ten. The chain links TRBV19 to TRBJ1-2; D ambiguous. The CDR3 sequence is 14 residues long. Germline loops: CDR1 LNHDA, CDR2 SQIVND (reference sequence). The ends were cut back, 3 bases at V and 3 bases at J, with 11 bases in the middle. The CDR3 sequence: CASSMDTGYYGYTF. The DNA for the CDR3 is TGTGCCAGTAGTATGGATACGGGGTACTATGGCTACACCTTC.

The V gene is TRBV6-5, the J gene TRBJ1-1, with 7 bases matching TRBD1. CDR3 size: 14 residues. Germline V gene lookup returns CDR1 MNHEY and CDR2 SVGAGI. The V and J ends lost 6 bases and 1 base, in that order; junction bases with no gene match: 5. In DNA form, the CDR3 reads TGTGCCAGCAGACGGGACAGCCAGAACACTGAAGCTTTCTTT. Protein sequence: CASRRDSQNTEAFF.

The chain is built from TRBV4-1 and TRBJ2-7; D remains ambiguous. The CDR3 length is 18 residues. Per the germline V gene, CDR1 is MGHRA and CDR2 is YSYEKL. The V end was cut by 0 bases, the J end by 2 bases, with 20 bases between. For the CDR3, the DNA is TGCGCCAGCAGCCAAGATTGGGTCAAGATCCGCAGCGCCTACGAGCAGTACTTC. It codes for CASSQDWVKIRSAYEQYF.

This rearrangement joins TRBV5-4 to TRBJ2-5, with TRBD1 as a possible D gene (6 bases). V gave up 4 bases and J gave up 4 bases, with 8 bases separating them. Per the germline V gene, CDR1 is SGHNT and CDR2 is YYREEE (reference sequence). CDR3 length equals 12 residues. In DNA, the CDR3 is TGTGCCAGCAGCGGGGGCCCAGAGACCCAGTACTTC. This translates into CASSGGPETQYF.

The chain recombines TRBV7-5 with TRBJ1-5. TRBV7-5 is an annotated pseudogene. The length of the CDR3 is 13 residues. In DNA form, the CDR3 reads TGTGTCAGAAGAGTTGAGGTAGGTCAGCCCCAGCATTTT. This translates into CVRRVEVGQPQHF.

Only a few counts were recorded for this clone. The rearrangement joins TRBV13 to TRBJ1-1, with D perhaps TRBD1 (5 bases). Germline assignment: CDR1 PRHDT and CDR2 FYEKMQ (reference sequence). Between the trimmed V and J ends, which lost 9 bases and 1 base, there was a span of 15 bases. CDR3 size: 14 residues. The chain's CDR3 is CASQRGAANTEAFF. CDR3 coding DNA: TGTGCCAGTCAGAGAGGGGCGGCGAACACTGAAGCTTTCTTT. The full variable domain, its missing parts supplied by reference TRBV13 and TRBJ1-1, is AAGVIQSPRHLIKEKRETATLKCYPIPRHDTVYWYQQGPGQDPQFLISFYEKMQSDKGSIPDRFSAQQFSDYHSELNMSSLELGDSALYFCASQRGAANTEAFFGQGTRLTVV.

The chain links TRBV30 to TRBJ2-3; D perhaps matches TRBD1 (5 bases). The CDR3 covers 14 residues. In germline, CDR1 is GTSNPN, CDR2 SVGIG (reference sequence). Deletions cut 7 bases from V and 3 bases from J, with 17 bases between. The CDR3 spells CALNHQGGTDTQYF. The CDR3 nucleotides are TGTGCCTTAAACCATCAGGGTGGGACAGATACGCAGTATTTT.

The gene calls are TRBV5-1 and TRBJ1-1; 8 bases line up with TRBD1. V dropped 2 bases and J dropped 1; count of bases not matched to a gene: 4. This CDR3 has 15 amino acids. Germline V gene data show CDR1 as SGHRS and CDR2 as YFSETQ. The CDR3 sequence is CASSFQGARNTEAFF. The CDR3, as DNA: TGCGCCAGCAGCTTCCAGGGGGCTAGGAACACTGAAGCTTTCTTT.

The chain recombines TRBV5-1 with TRBJ1-2, with D perhaps TRBD1 (5 bases). From germline, CDR1 is SGHRS and CDR2 YFSETQ. The CDR3 sequence is 14 residues long. Between the trimmed V and J ends, which lost 1 base and 3 bases, there was a span of 10 bases. CDR3: CASSLLGPDYGYTF. For the CDR3, the DNA is TGCGCCAGCAGCTTGTTGGGACCGGACTATGGCTACACCTTC.

Judged by abundance, this clone is medium-sized. In DNA form, the CDR3 reads TGTGCCAGCAGCTCGACCGGGACAGGGGTCGCTTTCTTT. Translation gives CASSSTGTGVAFF. The chain has TRBV7-3 and TRBJ1-1, with 10 bases lining up with TRBD1. J gave up 11 bases and V 4 bases, and 7 bases lay outside the gene matches. The CDR3 has 13 amino acids. CDR1 SGHTA and CDR2 FQGTGA come from the germline V gene.